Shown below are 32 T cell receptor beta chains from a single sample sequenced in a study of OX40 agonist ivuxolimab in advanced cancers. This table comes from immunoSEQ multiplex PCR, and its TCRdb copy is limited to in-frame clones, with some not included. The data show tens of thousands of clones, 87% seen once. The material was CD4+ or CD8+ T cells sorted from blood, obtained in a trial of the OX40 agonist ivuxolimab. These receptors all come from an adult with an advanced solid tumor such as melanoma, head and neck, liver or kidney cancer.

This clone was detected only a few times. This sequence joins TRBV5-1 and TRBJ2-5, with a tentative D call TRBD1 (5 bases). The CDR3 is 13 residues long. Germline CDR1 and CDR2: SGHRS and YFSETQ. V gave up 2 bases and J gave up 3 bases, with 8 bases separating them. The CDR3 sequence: CASSFTGKETQYF. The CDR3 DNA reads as TGCGCCAGCAGCTTTACAGGCAAAGAGACCCAGTACTTC.

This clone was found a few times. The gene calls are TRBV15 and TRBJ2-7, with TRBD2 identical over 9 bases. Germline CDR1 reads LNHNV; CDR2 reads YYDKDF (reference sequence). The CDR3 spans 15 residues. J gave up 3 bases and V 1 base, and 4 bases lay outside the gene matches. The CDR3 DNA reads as TGTGCCACCAGCAGAGTTATTAGCGGGAGCTACGAGCAGTACTTC. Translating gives CATSRVISGSYEQYF.

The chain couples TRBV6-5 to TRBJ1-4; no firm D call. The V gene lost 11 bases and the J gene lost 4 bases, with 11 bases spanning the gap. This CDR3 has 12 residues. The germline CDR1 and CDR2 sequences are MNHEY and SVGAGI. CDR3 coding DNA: TGTGCCGCACGGCGGAGTAATGAAAAACTGTTTTTT. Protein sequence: CAARRSNEKLFF.

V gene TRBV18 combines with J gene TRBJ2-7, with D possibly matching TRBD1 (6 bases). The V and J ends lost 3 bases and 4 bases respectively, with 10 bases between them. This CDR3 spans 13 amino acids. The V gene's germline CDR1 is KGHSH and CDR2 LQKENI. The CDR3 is CASSPWTDYEQYF. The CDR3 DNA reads TGTGCCAGCTCACCGTGGACAGATTACGAGCAGTACTTC.

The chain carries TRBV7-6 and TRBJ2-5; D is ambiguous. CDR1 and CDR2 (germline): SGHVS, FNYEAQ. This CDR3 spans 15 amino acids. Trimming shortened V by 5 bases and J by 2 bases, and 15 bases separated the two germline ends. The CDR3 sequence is CASSQTIAIQETQYF. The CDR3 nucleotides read TGTGCCAGCAGCCAAACGATAGCAATACAAGAGACCCAGTACTTC.

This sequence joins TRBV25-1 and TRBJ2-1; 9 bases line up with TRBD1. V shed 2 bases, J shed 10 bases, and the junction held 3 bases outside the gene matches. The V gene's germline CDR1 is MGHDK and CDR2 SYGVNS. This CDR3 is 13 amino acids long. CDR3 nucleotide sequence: TGTGCCAGCAGTGAAGACAGGGGGGGAGAGCAGTTCTTC. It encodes CASSEDRGGEQFF.

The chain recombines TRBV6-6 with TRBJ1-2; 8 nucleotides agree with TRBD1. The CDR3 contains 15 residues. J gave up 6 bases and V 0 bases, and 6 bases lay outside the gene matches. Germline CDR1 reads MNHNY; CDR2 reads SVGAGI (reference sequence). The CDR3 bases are TGTGCCAGCAGTTACTCGGACAGGGAAGTAAATGGCTACACCTTC. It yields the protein CASSYSDREVNGYTF.

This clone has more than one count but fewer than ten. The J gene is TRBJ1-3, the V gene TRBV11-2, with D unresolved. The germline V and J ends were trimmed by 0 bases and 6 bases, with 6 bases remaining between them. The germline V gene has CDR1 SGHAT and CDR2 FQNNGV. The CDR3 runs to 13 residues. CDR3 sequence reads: CASSLDSLNTIYF. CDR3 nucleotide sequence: TGTGCCAGCAGCTTAGATTCTCTAAACACCATATATTTT.

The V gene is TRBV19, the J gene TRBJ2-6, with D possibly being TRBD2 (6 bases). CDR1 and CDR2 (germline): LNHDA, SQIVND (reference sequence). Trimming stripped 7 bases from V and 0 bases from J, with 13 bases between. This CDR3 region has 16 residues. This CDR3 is CASKQTGGSGANVLTF. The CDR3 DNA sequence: TGTGCCAGTAAACAAACCGGGGGCTCTGGGGCCAACGTCCTGACTTTC.

CDR3 in amino acids: CASSLERQGYEQFF. The CDR3 DNA sequence: TGTGCCAGCAGCTTAGAGAGACAGGGCTATGAGCAGTTCTTC. The genes are TRBV11-2 and TRBJ2-1; 7 bases line up with TRBD1. The CDR3 loop spans 14 amino acids. The germline gives CDR1 SGHAT, CDR2 FQNNGV. The J segment lost 8 bases and the V segment lost 0 bases, leaving 4 bases of the junction unmatched.

In DNA form, the CDR3 reads TGTGCCAAATCAGGGATCGAGACCCAGTACTTC. Translation: CAKSGIETQYF. The V gene is TRBV11-3, the J gene TRBJ2-5; maybe TRBD1 (5 bases). V lost 10 bases and J 5 bases, leaving 11 bases between the germline ends. The CDR3 length is 11 residues. In germline, CDR1 is SGHNT, CDR2 YENEEA.

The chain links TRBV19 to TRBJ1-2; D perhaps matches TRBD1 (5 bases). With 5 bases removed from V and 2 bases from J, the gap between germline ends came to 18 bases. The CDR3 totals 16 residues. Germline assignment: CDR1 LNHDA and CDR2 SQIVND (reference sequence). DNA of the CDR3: TGTGCCAGTAGTTTGAACCACCGGACACCCAACTATGGCTACACCTTC. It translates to CASSLNHRTPNYGYTF.

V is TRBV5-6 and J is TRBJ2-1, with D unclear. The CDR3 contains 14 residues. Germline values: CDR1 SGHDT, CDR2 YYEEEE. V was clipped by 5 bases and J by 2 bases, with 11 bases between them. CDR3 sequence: CASSPNWAYNEQFF. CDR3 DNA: TGTGCCAGCAGTCCAAACTGGGCCTACAATGAGCAGTTCTTC.

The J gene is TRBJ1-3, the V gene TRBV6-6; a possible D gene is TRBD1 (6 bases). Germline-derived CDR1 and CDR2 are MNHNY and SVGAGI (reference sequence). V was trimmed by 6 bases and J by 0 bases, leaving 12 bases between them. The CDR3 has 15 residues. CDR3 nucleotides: TGTGCCAGCAGCTTGCGGGACACCTCTGGAAACACCATATATTTT. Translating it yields CASSLRDTSGNTIYF.

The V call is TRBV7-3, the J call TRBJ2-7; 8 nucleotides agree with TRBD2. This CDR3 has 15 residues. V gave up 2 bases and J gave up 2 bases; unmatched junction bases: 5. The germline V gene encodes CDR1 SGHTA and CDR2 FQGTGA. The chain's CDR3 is CASSLGPGGTYEQYF. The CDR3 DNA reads TGTGCCAGCAGCTTAGGGCCGGGGGGGACCTACGAGCAGTACTTC.

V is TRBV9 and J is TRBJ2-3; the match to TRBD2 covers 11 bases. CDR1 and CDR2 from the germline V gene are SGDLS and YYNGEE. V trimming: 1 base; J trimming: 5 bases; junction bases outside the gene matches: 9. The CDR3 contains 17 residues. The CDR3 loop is CASSVRGTSGGRDTQYF. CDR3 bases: TGTGCCAGCAGCGTAAGAGGGACTAGCGGAGGTCGAGATACGCAGTATTTT.

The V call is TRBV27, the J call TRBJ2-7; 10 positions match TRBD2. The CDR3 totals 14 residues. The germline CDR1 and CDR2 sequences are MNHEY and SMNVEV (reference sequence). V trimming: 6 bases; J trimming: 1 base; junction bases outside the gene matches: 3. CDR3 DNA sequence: TGTGCCAGCAGCTCTAGCGGGAGTTCCTACGAGCAGTACTTC. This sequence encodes CASSSSGSSYEQYF.

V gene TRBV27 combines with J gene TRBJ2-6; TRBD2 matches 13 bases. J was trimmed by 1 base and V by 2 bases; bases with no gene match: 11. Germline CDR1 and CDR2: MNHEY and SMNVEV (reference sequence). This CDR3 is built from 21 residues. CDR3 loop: CASSLGWLRTSGSSGANVLTF. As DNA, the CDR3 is TGTGCCAGCAGTTTAGGCTGGTTGCGGACTAGCGGGAGTTCTGGGGCCAACGTCCTGACTTTC.

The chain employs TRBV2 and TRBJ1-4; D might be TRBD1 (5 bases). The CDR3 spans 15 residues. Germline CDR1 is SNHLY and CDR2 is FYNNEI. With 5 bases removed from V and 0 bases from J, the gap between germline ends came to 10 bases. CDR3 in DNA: TGTGCCAGCAGTCGGGACTTTACAACTAATGAAAAACTGTTTTTT. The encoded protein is CASSRDFTTNEKLFF. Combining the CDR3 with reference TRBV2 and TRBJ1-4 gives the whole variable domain EPEVTQTPSHQVTQMGQEVILRCVPISNHLYFYWYRQILGQKVEFLVSFYNNEISEKSEIFDDQFSVERPDGSNFTLKIRSTKLEDSAMYFCASSRDFTTNEKLFFGSGTQLSVL.

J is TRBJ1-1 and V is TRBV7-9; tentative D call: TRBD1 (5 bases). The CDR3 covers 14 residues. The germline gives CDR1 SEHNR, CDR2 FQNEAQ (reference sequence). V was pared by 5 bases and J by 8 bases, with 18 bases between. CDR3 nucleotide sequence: TGTGCCAGCAGCCCTAATGGTGCCAGGGCAGAAGCTTTCTTT. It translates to CASSPNGARAEAFF.

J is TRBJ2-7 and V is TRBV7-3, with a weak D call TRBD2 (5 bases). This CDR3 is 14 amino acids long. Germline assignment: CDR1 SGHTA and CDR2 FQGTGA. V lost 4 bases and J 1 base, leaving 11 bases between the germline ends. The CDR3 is CASSWTGESYEQYF. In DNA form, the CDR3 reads TGTGCCAGCAGCTGGACTGGAGAATCCTACGAGCAGTACTTC.

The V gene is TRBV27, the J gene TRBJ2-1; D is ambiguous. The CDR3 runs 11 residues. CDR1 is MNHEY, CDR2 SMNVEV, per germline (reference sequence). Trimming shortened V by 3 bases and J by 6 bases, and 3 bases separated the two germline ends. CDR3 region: CASSFFNEQFF. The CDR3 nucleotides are TGTGCCAGCAGTTTTTTCAATGAGCAGTTCTTC.

CDR3 sequence: CASSLNGMSEKLFF. The DNA for the CDR3 is TGTGCCAGCAGTTTAAATGGAATGAGCGAAAAACTGTTTTTT. The chain carries TRBV27 and TRBJ1-4, with D unresolved. The length of the CDR3 is 14 residues. Germline V gives CDR1 MNHEY, CDR2 SMNVEV (reference sequence). Trimming took 2 bases from V and 8 from J, leaving 12 bases between them.

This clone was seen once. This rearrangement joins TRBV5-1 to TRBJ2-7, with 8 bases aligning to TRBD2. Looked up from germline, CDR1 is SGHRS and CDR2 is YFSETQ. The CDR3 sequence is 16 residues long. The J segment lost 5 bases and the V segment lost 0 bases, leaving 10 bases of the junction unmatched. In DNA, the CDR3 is TGCGCCAGCAGCTTGGTTCCAACGGGAGGGCCGAACGAGCAGTACTTC. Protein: CASSLVPTGGPNEQYF.

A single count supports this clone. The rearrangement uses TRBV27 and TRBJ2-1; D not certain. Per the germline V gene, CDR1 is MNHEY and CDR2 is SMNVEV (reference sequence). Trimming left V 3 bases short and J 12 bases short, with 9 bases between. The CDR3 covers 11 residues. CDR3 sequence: CASSLGMGQFF. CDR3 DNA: TGTGCCAGCAGTTTGGGCATGGGGCAGTTCTTC.

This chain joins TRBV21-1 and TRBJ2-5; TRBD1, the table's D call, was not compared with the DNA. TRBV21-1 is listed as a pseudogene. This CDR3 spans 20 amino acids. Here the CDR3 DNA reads TGTGCCAGCAGCAAAGAACCCCGGGGGACAGGGTTCCACTTTCAAGAGACCCAGTACTTC. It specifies CASSKEPRGTGFHFQETQYF.

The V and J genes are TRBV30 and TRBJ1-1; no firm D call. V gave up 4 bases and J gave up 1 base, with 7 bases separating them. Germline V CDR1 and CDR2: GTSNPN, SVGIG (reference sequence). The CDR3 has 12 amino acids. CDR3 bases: TGTGCCTGGAACTGGGGGAACACTGAAGCTTTCTTT. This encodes CAWNWGNTEAFF.

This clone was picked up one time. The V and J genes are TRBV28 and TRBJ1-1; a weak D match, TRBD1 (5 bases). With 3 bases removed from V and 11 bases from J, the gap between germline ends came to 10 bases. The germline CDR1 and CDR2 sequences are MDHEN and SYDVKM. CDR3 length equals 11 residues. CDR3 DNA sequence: TGTGCCAGCAGTTTGGGGGATACGGCTTTCTTT. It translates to CASSLGDTAFF.

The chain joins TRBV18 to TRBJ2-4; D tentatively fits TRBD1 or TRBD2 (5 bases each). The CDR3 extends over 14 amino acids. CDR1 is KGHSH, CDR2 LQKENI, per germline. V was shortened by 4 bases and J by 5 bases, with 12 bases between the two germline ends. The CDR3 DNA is TGTGCCAGCTCACTGGGGGAAGGGCAAAACATTCAGTACTTC. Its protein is CASSLGEGQNIQYF.

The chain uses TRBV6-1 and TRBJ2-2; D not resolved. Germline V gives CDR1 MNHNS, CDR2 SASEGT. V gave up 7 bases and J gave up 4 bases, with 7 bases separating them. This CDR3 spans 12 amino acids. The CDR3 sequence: CASTRTTGELFF. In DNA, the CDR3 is TGTGCCAGCACTAGAACCACCGGGGAGCTGTTTTTT.

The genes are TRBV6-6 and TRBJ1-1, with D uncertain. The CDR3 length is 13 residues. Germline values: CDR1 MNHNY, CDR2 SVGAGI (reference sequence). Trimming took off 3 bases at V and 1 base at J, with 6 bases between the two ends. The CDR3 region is CASSYQWNTEAFF. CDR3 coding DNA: TGTGCCAGCAGTTATCAGTGGAACACTGAAGCTTTCTTT.

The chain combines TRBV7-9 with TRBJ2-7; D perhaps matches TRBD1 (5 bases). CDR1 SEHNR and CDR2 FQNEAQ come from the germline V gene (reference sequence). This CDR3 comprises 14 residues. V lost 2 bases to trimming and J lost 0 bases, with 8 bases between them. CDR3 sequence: CASSLRQSSYEQYF. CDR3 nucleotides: TGTGCCAGCAGCTTAAGACAGAGCTCCTACGAGCAGTACTTC.